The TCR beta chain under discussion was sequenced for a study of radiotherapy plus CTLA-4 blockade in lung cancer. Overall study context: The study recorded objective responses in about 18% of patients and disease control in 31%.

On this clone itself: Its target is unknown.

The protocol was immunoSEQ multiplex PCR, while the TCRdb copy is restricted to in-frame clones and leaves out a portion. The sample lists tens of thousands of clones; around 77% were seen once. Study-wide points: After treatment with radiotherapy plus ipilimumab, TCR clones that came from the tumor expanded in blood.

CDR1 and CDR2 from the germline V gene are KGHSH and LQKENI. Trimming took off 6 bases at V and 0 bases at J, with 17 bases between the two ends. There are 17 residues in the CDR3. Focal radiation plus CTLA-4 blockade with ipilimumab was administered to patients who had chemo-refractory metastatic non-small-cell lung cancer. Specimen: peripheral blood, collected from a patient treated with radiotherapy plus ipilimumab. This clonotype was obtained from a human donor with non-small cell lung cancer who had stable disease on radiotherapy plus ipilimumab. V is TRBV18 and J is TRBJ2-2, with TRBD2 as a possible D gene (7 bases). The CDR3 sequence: CASSPRGAGANTGELFF. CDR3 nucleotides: TGTGCCAGCTCCCCCCGGGGGGCAGGGGCGAACACCGGGGAGCTGTTTTTT.